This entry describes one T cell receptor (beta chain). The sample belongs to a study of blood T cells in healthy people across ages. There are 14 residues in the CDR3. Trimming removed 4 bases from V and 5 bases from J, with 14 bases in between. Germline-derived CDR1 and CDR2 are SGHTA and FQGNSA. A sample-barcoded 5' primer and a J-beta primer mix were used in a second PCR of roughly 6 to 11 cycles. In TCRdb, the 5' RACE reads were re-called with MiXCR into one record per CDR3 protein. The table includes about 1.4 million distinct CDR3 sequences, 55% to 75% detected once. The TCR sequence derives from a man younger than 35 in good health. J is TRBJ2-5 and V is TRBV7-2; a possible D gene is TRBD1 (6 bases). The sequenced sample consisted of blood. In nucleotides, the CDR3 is TGTGCCAGCAGCTGGGGACACCTCAGGGAGACCCAGTACTTC. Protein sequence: CASSWGHLRETQYF.